The clone carrying this T cell receptor (beta chain) was seen repeatedly, ten times or more. The antigen is not known. The entry originates in a study of regulatory T cells in long-lasting Graves disease. At the level of the study: Patients met the persistent Graves' disease definition after over 5 years of antithyroid drugs with positive TSH receptor antibodies.

Study results and caveats: TRBV28, TRBJ1-2 and TRBJ2-5 emerged as the favored segments in persistent disease. Persistent patients shared 2,700 or so public clonotypes among themselves. Newly diagnosed patients shared fewer, at about 890.

Researchers made TCR beta libraries by using iRepertoire HTBI primers and running Arm-PCR on CDR3 regions. One entry per CDR3 protein results from TCRdb running MiXCR on the multiplex PCR reads. The sample carries a few hundred thousand distinct CDR3 sequences, around 20% recorded once. The time point denotes: persistent/refractory GD, antithyroid drugs over 5 years with positive TRAb. The TCR library was prepared using RNA isolated from PBMCs. Trimming cost V 8 bases and J 8 bases, with 21 bases left between them. CDR3 size: 14 residues. Germline loops: CDR1 MNHNS, CDR2 SASEGT. The TCR originated in a female donor with Graves disease. The rearrangement joins TRBV6-1 to TRBJ1-2, with D maybe TRBD1 (6 bases). The sequenced sample was peripheral blood mononuclear cells (PBMCs), obtained when the disease was refractory, from a patient treated with antithyroid drugs. In nucleotides, the CDR3 is TGTGCCAGCCTAGACAGGTCCGAATGGGACGGCTACACCTTC. As protein: CASLDRSEWDGYTF.